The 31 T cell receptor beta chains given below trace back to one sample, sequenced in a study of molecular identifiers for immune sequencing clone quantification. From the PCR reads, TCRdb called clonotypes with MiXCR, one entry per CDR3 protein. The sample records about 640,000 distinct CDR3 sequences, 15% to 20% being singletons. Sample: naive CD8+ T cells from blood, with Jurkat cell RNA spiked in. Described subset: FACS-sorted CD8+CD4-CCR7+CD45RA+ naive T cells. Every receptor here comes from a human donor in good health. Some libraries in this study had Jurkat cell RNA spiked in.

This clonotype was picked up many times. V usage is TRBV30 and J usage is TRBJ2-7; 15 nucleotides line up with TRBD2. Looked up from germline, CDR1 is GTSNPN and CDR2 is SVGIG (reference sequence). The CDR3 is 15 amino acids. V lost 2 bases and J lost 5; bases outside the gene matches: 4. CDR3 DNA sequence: TGTGCCTGGAGTCGGACTAGCGGGGGGGCCAACGAGCAGTACTTC. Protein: CAWSRTSGGANEQYF.

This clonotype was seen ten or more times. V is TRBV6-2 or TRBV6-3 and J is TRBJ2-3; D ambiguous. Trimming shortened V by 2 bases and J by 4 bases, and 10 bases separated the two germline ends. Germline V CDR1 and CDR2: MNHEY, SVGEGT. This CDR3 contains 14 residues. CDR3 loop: CASSYARSADTQYF. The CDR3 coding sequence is TGTGCCAGCAGTTACGCGAGATCCGCAGATACGCAGTATTTT.

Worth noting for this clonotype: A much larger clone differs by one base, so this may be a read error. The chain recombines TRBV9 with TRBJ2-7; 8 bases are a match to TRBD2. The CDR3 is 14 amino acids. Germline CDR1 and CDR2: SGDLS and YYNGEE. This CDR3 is CASSVSGGSYERYF. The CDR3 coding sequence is TGTGCCAGCAGCGTAAGCGGGGGCTCCTACGAGCGGTACTTC.

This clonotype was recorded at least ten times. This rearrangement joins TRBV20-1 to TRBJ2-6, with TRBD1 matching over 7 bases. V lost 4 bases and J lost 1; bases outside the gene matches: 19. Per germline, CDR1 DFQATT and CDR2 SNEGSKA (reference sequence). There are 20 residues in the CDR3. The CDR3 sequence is CSATPIRDRGYSSGANVLTF. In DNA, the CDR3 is TGCAGTGCTACCCCTATACGGGACAGAGGGTATTCTTCTGGGGCCAACGTCCTGACTTTC.

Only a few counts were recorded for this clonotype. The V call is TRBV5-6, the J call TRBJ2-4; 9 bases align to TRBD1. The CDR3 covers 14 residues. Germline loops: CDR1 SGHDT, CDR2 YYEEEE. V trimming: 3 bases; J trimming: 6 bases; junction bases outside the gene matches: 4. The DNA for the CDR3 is TGTGCCAGCAGCTGGGACAGGGCGGGAAACATTCAGTACTTC. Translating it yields CASSWDRAGNIQYF.

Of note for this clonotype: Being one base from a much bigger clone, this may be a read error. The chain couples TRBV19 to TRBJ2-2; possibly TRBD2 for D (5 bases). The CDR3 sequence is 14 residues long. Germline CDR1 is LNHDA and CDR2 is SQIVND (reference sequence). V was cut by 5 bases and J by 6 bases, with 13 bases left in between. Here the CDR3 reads CASSPFGVAGELFF. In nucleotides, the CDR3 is TGTGCCAGTAGTCCTTTCGGGGTCGCCGGGGAGCTGTTTTTT.

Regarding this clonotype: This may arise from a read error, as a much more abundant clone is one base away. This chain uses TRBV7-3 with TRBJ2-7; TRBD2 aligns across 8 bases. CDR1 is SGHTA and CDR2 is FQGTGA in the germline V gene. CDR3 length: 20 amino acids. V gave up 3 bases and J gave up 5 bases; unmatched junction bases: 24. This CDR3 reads CASSFQYEREGRGSVHEQYF. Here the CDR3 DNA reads TGTGCCAGCAGCTTCCAGTATGAACGGGAGGGCCGAGGATCCGTCCACGAGCAGTACTTC.

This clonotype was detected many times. The CDR3 DNA is TGTGCCAGCAGCAGGAGCGGGGAGCTGTTTTTT. This encodes CASSRSGELFF. The chain combines TRBV7-8 with TRBJ2-2; D remains unclear. The CDR3 contains 11 residues. The V end lost 5 bases, the J end lost 7 bases, and 5 bases lay between the germline ends. CDR1 is SGHVS and CDR2 is FQNEAQ in the germline V gene.

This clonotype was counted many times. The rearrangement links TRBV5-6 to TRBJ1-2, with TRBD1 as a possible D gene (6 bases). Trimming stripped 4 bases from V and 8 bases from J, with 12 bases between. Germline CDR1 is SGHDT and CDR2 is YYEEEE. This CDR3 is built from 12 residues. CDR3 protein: CASSPSTGGYTF. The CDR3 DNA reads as TGTGCCAGCAGCCCGTCTACAGGGGGCTACACCTTC.

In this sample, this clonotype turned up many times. In DNA form, the CDR3 reads TGCAGTGCTAGCCGACAGATGACCTACGAGCAGTACTTC. It codes for CSASRQMTYEQYF. This chain links TRBV20-1 with TRBJ2-7, with a weak D call TRBD1 (5 bases). This CDR3 is built from 13 residues. Trimming shortened V by 3 bases and J by 2 bases, and 11 bases separated the two germline ends. Germline V gene sequence: CDR1 DFQATT, CDR2 SNEGSKA (reference sequence).

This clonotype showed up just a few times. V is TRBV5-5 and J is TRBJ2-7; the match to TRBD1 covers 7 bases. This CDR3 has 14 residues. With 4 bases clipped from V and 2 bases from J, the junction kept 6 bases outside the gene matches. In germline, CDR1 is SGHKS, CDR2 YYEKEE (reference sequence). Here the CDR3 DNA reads TGTGCCAGCAGCAACCTACAGGGGACCTACGAGCAGTACTTC. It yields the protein CASSNLQGTYEQYF. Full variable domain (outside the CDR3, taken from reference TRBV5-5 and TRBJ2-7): DAGVTQSPTHLIKTRGQQVTLRCSPISGHKSVSWYQQVLGQGPQFIFQYYEKEERGRGNFPDRFSARQFPNYSSELNVNALLLGDSALYLCASSNLQGTYEQYFGPGTRLTVT.

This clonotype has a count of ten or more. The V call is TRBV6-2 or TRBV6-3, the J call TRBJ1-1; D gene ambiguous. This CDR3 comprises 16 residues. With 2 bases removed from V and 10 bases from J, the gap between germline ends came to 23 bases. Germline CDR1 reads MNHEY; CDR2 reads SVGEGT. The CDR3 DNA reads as TGTGCCAGCAGTTACGAGCGCGGGGAGGGTAAATTTGGAGCTTTCTTT. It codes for CASSYERGEGKFGAFF.

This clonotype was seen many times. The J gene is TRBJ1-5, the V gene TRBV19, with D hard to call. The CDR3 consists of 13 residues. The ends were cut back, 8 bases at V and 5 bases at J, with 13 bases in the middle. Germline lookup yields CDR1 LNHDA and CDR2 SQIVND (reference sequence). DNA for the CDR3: TGTGCCAGTGGGTTAACGGGTTATCAGCCCCAGCATTTT. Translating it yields CASGLTGYQPQHF.

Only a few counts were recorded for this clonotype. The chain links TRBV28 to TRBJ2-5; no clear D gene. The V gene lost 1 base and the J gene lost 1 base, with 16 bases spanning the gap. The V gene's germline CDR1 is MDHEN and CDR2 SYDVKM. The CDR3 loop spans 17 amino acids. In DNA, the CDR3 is TGTGCCAGCAGTTTATTTGTTAAGGTGGCAGCCCAAGAGACCCAGTACTTC. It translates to CASSLFVKVAAQETQYF.

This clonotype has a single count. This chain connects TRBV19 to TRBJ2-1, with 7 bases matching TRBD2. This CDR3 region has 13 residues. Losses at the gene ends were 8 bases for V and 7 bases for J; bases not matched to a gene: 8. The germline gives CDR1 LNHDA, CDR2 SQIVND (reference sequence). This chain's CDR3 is CASGHGTNNEQFF. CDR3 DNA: TGTGCCAGTGGTCACGGGACTAATAATGAGCAGTTCTTC.

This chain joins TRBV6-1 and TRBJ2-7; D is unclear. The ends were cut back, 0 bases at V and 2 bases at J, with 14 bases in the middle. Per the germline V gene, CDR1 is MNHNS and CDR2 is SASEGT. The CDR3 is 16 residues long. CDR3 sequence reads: CASSEASPMIPYEQYF. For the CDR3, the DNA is TGTGCCAGCAGTGAAGCGTCTCCGATGATCCCCTACGAGCAGTACTTC.

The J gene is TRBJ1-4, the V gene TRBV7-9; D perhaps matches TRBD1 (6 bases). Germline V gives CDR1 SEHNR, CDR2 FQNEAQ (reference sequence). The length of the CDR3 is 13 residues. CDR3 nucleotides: TGTACCACAGACAGGCCAACTAATGAAAAACTGTTTTTT. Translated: CTTDRPTNEKLFF.

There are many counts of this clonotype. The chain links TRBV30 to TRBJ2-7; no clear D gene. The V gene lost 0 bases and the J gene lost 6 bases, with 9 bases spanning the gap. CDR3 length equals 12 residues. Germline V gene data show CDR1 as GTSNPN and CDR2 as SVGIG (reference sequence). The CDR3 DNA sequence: TGTGCCTGGAGTGTAAGTTATGGCGAGCAGTACTTC. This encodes CAWSVSYGEQYF.

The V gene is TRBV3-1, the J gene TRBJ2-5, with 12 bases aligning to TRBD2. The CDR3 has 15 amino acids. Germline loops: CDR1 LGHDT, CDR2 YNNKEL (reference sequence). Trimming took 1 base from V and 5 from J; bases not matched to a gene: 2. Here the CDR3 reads CASSQGLAGDETQYF. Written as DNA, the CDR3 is TGTGCCAGCAGCCAAGGACTAGCGGGGGACGAGACCCAGTACTTC.

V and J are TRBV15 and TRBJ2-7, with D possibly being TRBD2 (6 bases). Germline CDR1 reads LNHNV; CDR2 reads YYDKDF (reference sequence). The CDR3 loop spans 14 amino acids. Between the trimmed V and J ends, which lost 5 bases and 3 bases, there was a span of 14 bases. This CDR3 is CATSGGLSGYEQYF. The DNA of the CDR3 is TGTGCCACCAGCGGGGGACTTTCTGGCTACGAGCAGTACTTC.

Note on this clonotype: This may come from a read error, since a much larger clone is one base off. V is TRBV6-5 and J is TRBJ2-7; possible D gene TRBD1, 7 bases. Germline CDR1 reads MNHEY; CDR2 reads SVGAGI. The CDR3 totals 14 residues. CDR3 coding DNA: TGTGCCAGCAGTTACTCATCAGGGGGGTACGGGCAGTACTTC. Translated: CASSYSSGGYGQYF.

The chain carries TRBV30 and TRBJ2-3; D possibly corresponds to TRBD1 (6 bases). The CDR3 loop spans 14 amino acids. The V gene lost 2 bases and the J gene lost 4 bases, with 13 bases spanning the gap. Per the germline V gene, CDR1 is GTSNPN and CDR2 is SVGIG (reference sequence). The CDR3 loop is CAWSRTTGADTQYF. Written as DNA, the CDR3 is TGTGCCTGGAGTCGGACGACAGGCGCAGATACGCAGTATTTT.

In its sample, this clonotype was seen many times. The CDR3 DNA reads as TGTGCCAGCAACTCCTACAATGAGCAGTTCTTC. Translating gives CASNSYNEQFF. V is TRBV2 and J is TRBJ2-1; D gene unclear. The CDR3 has 11 residues. The ends were cut back, 7 bases at V and 0 bases at J, with 1 base in the middle. The germline V gene encodes CDR1 SNHLY and CDR2 FYNNEI.

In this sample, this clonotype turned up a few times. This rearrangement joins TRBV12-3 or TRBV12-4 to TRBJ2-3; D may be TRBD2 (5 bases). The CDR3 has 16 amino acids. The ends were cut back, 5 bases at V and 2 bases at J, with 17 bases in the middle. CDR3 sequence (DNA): TGTGCCAGCAGTCCTAGCCTAGGTGGGGACACAGATACGCAGTATTTT. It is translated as CASSPSLGGDTDTQYF.

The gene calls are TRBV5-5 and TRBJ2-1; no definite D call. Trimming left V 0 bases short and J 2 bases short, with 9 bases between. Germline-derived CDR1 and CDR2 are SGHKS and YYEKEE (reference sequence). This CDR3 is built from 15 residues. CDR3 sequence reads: CASSLATTAYNEQFF. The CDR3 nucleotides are TGTGCCAGCAGCTTGGCTACCACCGCCTACAATGAGCAGTTCTTC. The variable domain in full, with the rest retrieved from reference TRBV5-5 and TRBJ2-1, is DAGVTQSPTHLIKTRGQQVTLRCSPISGHKSVSWYQQVLGQGPQFIFQYYEKEERGRGNFPDRFSARQFPNYSSELNVNALLLGDSALYLCASSLATTAYNEQFFGPGTRLTVL.

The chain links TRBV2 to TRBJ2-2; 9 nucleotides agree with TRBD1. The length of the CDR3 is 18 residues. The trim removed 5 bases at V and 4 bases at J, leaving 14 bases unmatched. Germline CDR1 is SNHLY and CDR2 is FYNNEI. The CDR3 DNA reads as TGTGCCAGCAGTACTCCACGGACAGGGGAGGTTGGCACCGGGGAGCTGTTTTTT. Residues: CASSTPRTGEVGTGELFF. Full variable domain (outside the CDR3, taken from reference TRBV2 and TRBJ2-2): EPEVTQTPSHQVTQMGQEVILRCVPISNHLYFYWYRQILGQKVEFLVSFYNNEISEKSEIFDDQFSVERPDGSNFTLKIRSTKLEDSAMYFCASSTPRTGEVGTGELFFGEGSRLTVL.

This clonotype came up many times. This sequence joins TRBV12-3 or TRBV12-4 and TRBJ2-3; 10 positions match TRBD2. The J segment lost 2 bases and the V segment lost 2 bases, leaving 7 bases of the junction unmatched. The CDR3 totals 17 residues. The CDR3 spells CASSLLLAGSYTDTQYF. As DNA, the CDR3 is TGTGCCAGCAGTTTACTACTAGCGGGGTCCTACACAGATACGCAGTATTTT.

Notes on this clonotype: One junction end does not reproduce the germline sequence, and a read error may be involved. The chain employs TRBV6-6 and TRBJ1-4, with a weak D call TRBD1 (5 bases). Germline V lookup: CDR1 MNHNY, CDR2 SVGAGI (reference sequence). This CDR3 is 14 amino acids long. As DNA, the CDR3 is TGTGCCTGCAGGTGGGACGGATTTAATGAAAAACTGTTTTTT. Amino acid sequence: CACRWDGFNEKLFF.

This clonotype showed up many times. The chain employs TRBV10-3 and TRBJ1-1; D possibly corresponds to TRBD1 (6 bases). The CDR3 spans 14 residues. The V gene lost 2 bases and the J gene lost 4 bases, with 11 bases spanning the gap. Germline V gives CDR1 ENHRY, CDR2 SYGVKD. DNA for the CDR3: TGTGCCATCAGTGAGATGGGGGCCCGCACTGAAGCTTTCTTT. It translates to CAISEMGARTEAFF.

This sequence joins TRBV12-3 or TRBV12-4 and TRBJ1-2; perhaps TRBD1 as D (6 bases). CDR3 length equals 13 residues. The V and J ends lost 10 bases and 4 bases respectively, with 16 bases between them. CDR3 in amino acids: CATDRDTTYGYTF. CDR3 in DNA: TGTGCCACTGACCGGGACACAACCTATGGCTACACCTTC.

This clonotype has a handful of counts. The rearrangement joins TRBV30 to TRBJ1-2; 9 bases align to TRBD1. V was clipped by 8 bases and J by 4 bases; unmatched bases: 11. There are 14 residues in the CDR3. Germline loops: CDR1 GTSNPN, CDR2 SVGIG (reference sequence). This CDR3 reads CAQNRDRDAYGYTF. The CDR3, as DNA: TGTGCCCAAAATCGGGACAGGGACGCCTATGGCTACACCTTC.